Included here is one TCR beta chain sequence, with context. Its antigen is undetermined. Germline CDR1 and CDR2: SGHKS and YYEKEE (reference sequence). V lost 5 bases to trimming and J lost 6 bases; unmatched junction nucleotides: 13. The CDR3 is 16 amino acids. The sample originates from a study of OX40 agonist ivuxolimab in advanced cancers. Study-wide findings and caveats: On average, CD8+ T cells had more expanded clones than CD4+.

Method: immunoSEQ multiplex PCR; TCRdb's copy keeps in-frame clones and lacks some. The table includes about 70,000 clones, around 80% detected once. The V gene is TRBV5-5, the J gene TRBJ2-3; 9 bases are shared with TRBD1. The material was CD4+ or CD8+ T cells sorted from blood, obtained in a trial of the OX40 agonist ivuxolimab. The origin of this receptor is an adult with an advanced solid tumor such as melanoma, head and neck, liver or kidney cancer. The CDR3 DNA follows: TGTGCCAGCAGGCTCCCGTTTGGACAGGGGTCGGATACGCAGTATTTT. Encoded protein: CASRLPFGQGSDTQYF.